This is a list of T cell receptor beta chains from one sample in a study of OX40 agonist ivuxolimab in advanced cancers. Sequencing used immunoSEQ multiplex PCR; TCRdb keeps in-frame clones, though not all of them. The table lists about 77,000 clones, about 87% of them singletons. Here the sequenced sample was CD4+ or CD8+ T cells sorted from blood, taken in a trial of the OX40 agonist ivuxolimab. Every receptor here comes from an adult with an advanced solid tumor such as melanoma, head and neck, liver or kidney cancer. Each CDR3 is given with its conserved first and last residue. Each record gives: V gene, J gene, CDR3 protein.

V: TRBV5-1
J: TRBJ2-1
CDR3: CASSLLGGSSYNEQFF

V: TRBV9
J: TRBJ2-3
CDR3: CASSSGSRIPTDTQYF

V: TRBV25-1
J: TRBJ2-1
CDR3: CASRGQGKSEQFF

V: TRBV18
J: TRBJ2-4
CDR3: CASSLTGLGKNIQYF

V: TRBV9
J: TRBJ2-3
CDR3: CASSPSTDTQYF

V: TRBV7-2
J: TRBJ1-4
CDR3: CASSLAGATNEKLFF

V: TRBV13
J: TRBJ2-7
CDR3: CASSLGSRWQYF

V: TRBV10-1
J: TRBJ1-2
CDR3: CASSESQASSGYTF

V: TRBV19
J: TRBJ1-5
CDR3: CASIPKTGPSNQPQHF

V: TRBV2
J: TRBJ2-1
CDR3: CASTYNEQFF

V: TRBV20-1
J: TRBJ2-3
CDR3: CSASSPDTQYF

V: TRBV15
J: .
CDR3: CATSRARTPGEQYF

V: TRBV10-2
J: TRBJ1-1
CDR3: CASSEQAPEGTEAFF

V: TRBV4-1
J: TRBJ1-4
CDR3: CASSLGTAGEKLFF

V: TRBV6-1
J: TRBJ1-2
CDR3: CASRAANYGYTF

V: TRBV5-1
J: TRBJ2-7
CDR3: CASSDRDRYLPSSYEQYF